This T cell receptor (beta chain) was captured by sequencing in a study of blood T cell repertoires in COVID-19. Recruitment covered over 20 US areas and drew participants whose ages spanned roughly 18 to 89 years. Participants classified as exposed had met a COVID-19 case within 2 weeks before study entry. Original processing methods: For nucleated cells, counts were estimated from reference gene primer amplification. Sequencing used immunoSEQ multiplex PCR; TCRdb keeps in-frame clones, though not all of them. That table is the source of V, J and clone size, and D and trimming were worked out from the DNA. Counted here are around 160,000 clones, 65% to 85% occurring once; the ten biggest clones make up less than 6%. The germline gives CDR1 GTSNPN, CDR2 SVGIG (reference sequence). V lost 8 bases and J lost 1, with 8 bases in between. This CDR3 has 11 residues. This clone was found once.

The TCR sequence derives from a woman aged 45-59 years who had been exposed to COVID-19. The sequenced sample consisted of PBMCs or T cells enriched from blood (not recorded which). The chain combines TRBV30 with TRBJ1-1; no definite D call. The CDR3 here is CAAEGNTEAFF. The CDR3 coding sequence is TGTGCCGCTGAGGGGAACACTGAAGCTTTCTTT.